This T cell receptor (beta chain) was captured in a study of T cell responses to AZD1222 COVID-19 vaccine. General study findings and limits: Compared with day 0, the breadth and depth of the Spike-specific TCR repertoire rose significantly after two doses of AZD1222. Repertoires in all cases were sampled only once the peak T cell response had passed.

TCRdb's table, derived via immunoSEQ multiplex PCR, lists solely in-frame clones and lacks some. Among some 140,000 clones, less than 90% were seen once, and the ten largest hold more than 5.5%. As for this clone: Its specificity is unknown.

Germline loops: CDR1 LNHDA, CDR2 SQIVND (reference sequence). Deletions cut 7 bases from V and 1 base from J, with 10 bases between. The CDR3 length is 13 residues. The TCR sequence derives from an adult in good health. The sequences come from peripheral blood, collected on day 0 of MenACWY control vaccination. This chain uses TRBV19 with TRBJ1-1; D perhaps matches TRBD1 (5 bases). Here the CDR3 DNA reads TGTGCCAGTACGGGACTACCGAACACTGAAGCTTTCTTT. Its translation is CASTGLPNTEAFF.